The 4 T cell receptor beta chains listed next were all sequenced from one sample in a study of blood T cell repertoires in COVID-19. Sequencing was performed with immunoSEQ multiplex PCR; in TCRdb, only in-frame clones are kept and a portion is missing. Here the sample spans around 230,000 clones, about 88% being singletons. Sequenced material: PBMCs or T cells enriched from blood (not recorded which). Receptor source: a woman in her twenties or thirties who had recovered from COVID-19.

This clone was recorded only once. This chain uses TRBV2 with TRBJ2-5; D is possibly TRBD2 (5 bases). Trimming removed 2 bases from V and 5 bases from J, with 15 bases in between. This CDR3 region has 15 residues. Per the germline V gene, CDR1 is SNHLY and CDR2 is FYNNEI. The CDR3: CASSELSLAGETQYF. The CDR3, as DNA: TGTGCCAGCAGTGAATTAAGTCTAGCTGGTGAGACCCAGTACTTC.

This sequence joins TRBV24-1 and TRBJ1-2; D is possibly TRBD1 (6 bases). CDR3 length: 10 amino acids. The germline gives CDR1 KGHDR, CDR2 SFDVKD. Trimming cost V 12 bases and J 7 bases, with 11 bases left between them. This CDR3 is CASTGCGYTF. The CDR3 bases are TGTGCCTCTACAGGGTGTGGCTACACCTTC.

The rearrangement joins TRBV11-2 to TRBJ1-2; no reliable D call. Germline assignment: CDR1 SGHAT and CDR2 FQNNGV. The CDR3 has 18 residues. Deletions cut 2 bases from V and 7 bases from J, with 26 bases between. CDR3 residues: CASSLSVGQVDTVRGYTF. The CDR3 DNA sequence: TGTGCCAGCAGCTTATCGGTCGGTCAGGTTGATACAGTTCGTGGCTACACCTTC. Supplemented by reference TRBV11-2 and TRBJ1-2, the full variable domain reads EAGVAQSPRYKIIEKRQSVAFWCNPISGHATLYWYQQILGQGPKLLIQFQNNGVVDDSQLPKDRFSAERLKGVDSTLKIQPAKLEDSAVYLCASSLSVGQVDTVRGYTFGSGTRLTVV.

The V call is TRBV6-5, the J call TRBJ1-1; D uncertain. Trimming shortened V by 6 bases and J by 1 base, and 9 bases separated the two germline ends. Looked up from germline, CDR1 is MNHEY and CDR2 is SVGAGI. This CDR3 has 13 amino acids. In nucleotides, the CDR3 is TGTGCCAGCAGCCTTGTTAGGAACACTGAAGCTTTCTTT. It translates to CASSLVRNTEAFF.